Shown below are 10 T cell receptor beta chains from a single sample sequenced in a study of blood T cell repertoires in COVID-19. This table comes from immunoSEQ multiplex PCR, and its TCRdb copy is limited to in-frame clones, with some not included. Of just over 150,000 clones detected, roughly 93% appear once; the ten largest clones hold roughly 4.8%. The sequenced sample was peripheral blood. These receptors were obtained from a woman between 50 and 59 years old with acute or convalescent COVID-19.

V usage is TRBV9 and J usage is TRBJ2-1, with TRBD2 as a possible D gene (6 bases). Per germline, CDR1 SGDLS and CDR2 YYNGEE. Trimming left V 0 bases short and J 5 bases short, with 9 bases between. This CDR3 is 14 amino acids long. Here the CDR3 reads CASSVVWGDNEQFF. The CDR3 DNA reads TGTGCCAGCAGCGTAGTGTGGGGGGACAATGAGCAGTTCTTC. The entire variable domain, with the rest obtained from reference TRBV9 and TRBJ2-1, is as follows: DSGVTQTPKHLITATGQRVTLRCSPRSGDLSVYWYQQSLDQGLQFLIQYYNGEERAKGNILERFSAQQFPDLHSELNLSSLELGDSALYFCASSVVWGDNEQFFGPGTRLTVL.

The chain links TRBV7-9 to TRBJ2-1; D is possibly TRBD2 (6 bases). Trimming shortened V by 7 bases and J by 8 bases, and 15 bases separated the two germline ends. Looked up from germline, CDR1 is SEHNR and CDR2 is FQNEAQ (reference sequence). The CDR3 is 13 residues long. The CDR3: CASNIRGWDEQFF. In DNA form, the CDR3 reads TGTGCCAGCAACATACGGGGGTGGGATGAGCAGTTCTTC.

This clone showed up just once. V gene TRBV19 combines with J gene TRBJ1-3; the D gene is possibly TRBD1 (5 bases). The length of the CDR3 is 13 residues. V was trimmed by 8 bases and J by 0 bases, leaving 8 bases between them. Per the germline V gene, CDR1 is LNHDA and CDR2 is SQIVND (reference sequence). This CDR3 is CASGQTSGNTIYF. Written as DNA, the CDR3 is TGTGCCAGTGGACAAACCTCTGGAAACACCATATATTTT.

CDR3 in amino acids: CASSRTGGYEQYF. DNA of the CDR3: TGTGCCAGCAGTCGGACAGGGGGCTACGAGCAGTACTTC. J is TRBJ2-7 and V is TRBV11-2, with TRBD1 matching over 10 bases. CDR1 and CDR2 from the germline V gene are SGHAT and FQNNGV. This CDR3 contains 13 residues. Germline trimming cut 6 bases from V and 3 bases from J; bases unmatched to any gene: 2.

This rearrangement joins TRBV4-1 to TRBJ2-1, with 9 bases matching TRBD1. The CDR3 is made up of 16 amino acids. The germline gives CDR1 MGHRA, CDR2 YSYEKL. Trimming took 3 bases from V and 0 from J; bases not matched to a gene: 3. CDR3 protein: CASSQRQGGSYNEQFF. DNA for the CDR3: TGCGCCAGCAGCCAGAGACAGGGGGGCTCCTACAATGAGCAGTTCTTC.

V and J are TRBV5-1 and TRBJ1-1; D perhaps matches TRBD1 (5 bases). In germline, CDR1 is SGHRS, CDR2 YFSETQ. This CDR3 is built from 14 residues. The V end lost 4 bases, the J end lost 1 base, and 11 bases lay between the germline ends. The DNA for the CDR3 is TGCGCCAGCAGCATCAGGGCCCCGAACACTGAAGCTTTCTTT. This codes for CASSIRAPNTEAFF.

The gene calls are TRBV6-5 and TRBJ1-2, with D perhaps matching TRBD1 (5 bases). Trimming took off 2 bases at V and 10 bases at J, with 14 bases between the two ends. Germline V CDR1 and CDR2: MNHEY, SVGAGI. This CDR3 has 13 residues. DNA of the CDR3: TGTGCCAGCAGTTACCAACCACGACAGTACTACACCTTC. As protein: CASSYQPRQYYTF.

The genes are TRBV7-2 and TRBJ1-2; 7 bases map to TRBD1. Germline V CDR1 and CDR2: SGHTA, FQGNSA. The junction had 9 bases not matched to a gene; V was cut back by 0 bases and J by 5 bases. The CDR3 has 16 amino acids. CDR3 in amino acids: CASSLARPGQRYGYTF. For the CDR3, the DNA is TGTGCCAGCAGCTTAGCGCGGCCGGGACAGAGATATGGCTACACCTTC.

The rearrangement uses TRBV7-9 and TRBJ1-6; 8 nucleotides align to TRBD1. From germline, CDR1 is SEHNR and CDR2 FQNEAQ (reference sequence). The CDR3 loop spans 16 amino acids. J was trimmed by 5 bases and V by 5 bases; bases with no gene match: 8. The CDR3 reads CASSPLPTGDNSPLHF. CDR3 coding DNA: TGTGCCAGCAGCCCCCTTCCGACAGGGGATAATTCACCCCTCCACTTT.

The chain links TRBV5-5 to TRBJ2-2; D is possibly TRBD1 (5 bases). The CDR3 is 15 amino acids. Germline-derived CDR1 and CDR2 are SGHKS and YYEKEE (reference sequence). V gave up 6 bases and J gave up 6 bases, with 18 bases separating them. In DNA form, the CDR3 reads TGTGCCAGCATCGAATCACGCAGGGTCCCCGGGGAGCTGTTTTTT. This translates into CASIESRRVPGELFF.